A selection of T cell receptor beta chains follows, all from one sample in a study of T cell clonotyping in hematopoietic cell transplantation. The data were produced by immunoSEQ multiplex PCR, yet TCRdb's version contains in-frame clones alone and is incomplete. The sample carries 35,000 to 50,000 clones, 75% to 90% recorded once. The sequencing here drew on peripheral blood mononuclear cells, taken before stem cell transplant. The receptors shown here come from a man between 60 and 75 years old with acute myeloid leukemia. Some clones in this sample may be carry-over from other donors' samples. Each CDR3 is given with its conserved first and last residue. The order of the fields is V gene, J gene, D gene, clone size, CDR3 protein, CDR3 DNA. D genes are given only for firm matches. Size tells how often a clone was seen (once, few, many) or the class of an expanded clone, and some rows leave it out.

v_call: TRBV7-8
j_call: TRBJ2-7
d_call: .
clone_size: .
cdr3_aa: CASSLASWGDEQYF
cdr3_nt: TGTGCCAGCAGCTTAGCGTCGTGGGGGGACGAGCAGTACTTC

v_call: TRBV7-9
j_call: TRBJ2-5
d_call: TRBD2
clone_size: .
cdr3_aa: CASRDGLAGGSRETQYF
cdr3_nt: TGTGCCAGCAGGGACGGACTAGCGGGGGGCTCCAGGGAGACCCAGTACTTC

v_call: TRBV20-1
j_call: TRBJ2-2
d_call: TRBD2
clone_size: few
cdr3_aa: CSAQRDGELFF
cdr3_nt: TGCAGTGCACAGCGGGACGGGGAGCTGTTTTTT

v_call: TRBV7-9
j_call: TRBJ1-4
d_call: .
clone_size: .
cdr3_aa: CASSLAGGGDEKLFF
cdr3_nt: TGTGCCAGCAGCTTAGCCGGGGGCGGTGATGAAAAACTGTTTTTT

v_call: TRBV7-7
j_call: TRBJ2-3
d_call: .
clone_size: .
cdr3_aa: CASSLLSGVFTDTQYF
cdr3_nt: TGTGCCAGCAGCTTATTATCAGGGGTTTTTACAGATACGCAGTATTTT

v_call: TRBV27
j_call: TRBJ1-5
d_call: .
clone_size: .
cdr3_aa: CATQLRGKGNQPQHF
cdr3_nt: TGTGCCACCCAGTTAAGGGGTAAAGGCAATCAGCCCCAGCATTTT

v_call: TRBV19
j_call: TRBJ1-1
d_call: .
clone_size: .
cdr3_aa: CASTAGTANTEAFF
cdr3_nt: TGTGCCAGTACCGCCGGGACGGCGAACACTGAAGCTTTCTTT

v_call: TRBV5-1
j_call: TRBJ1-5
d_call: .
clone_size: .
cdr3_aa: CASSDGSLSNQPQHF
cdr3_nt: TGCGCCAGCAGCGACGGGTCGCTTAGCAATCAGCCCCAGCATTTT

v_call: TRBV28
j_call: TRBJ2-3
d_call: .
clone_size: .
cdr3_aa: CASTGQFGDTQYF
cdr3_nt: TGTGCCAGCACAGGGCAGTTTGGAGATACGCAGTATTTT

v_call: TRBV28
j_call: TRBJ2-3
d_call: TRBD2
clone_size: .
cdr3_aa: CASSLESGGDLRTDTQYF
cdr3_nt: TGTGCCAGCAGTTTAGAGAGCGGGGGCGATCTGAGGACAGATACGCAGTATTTT

v_call: TRBV7-3
j_call: TRBJ2-7
d_call: .
clone_size: .
cdr3_aa: CASSLAGTLSYEQYF
cdr3_nt: TGTGCCAGCAGCTTGGCAGGGACGTTATCCTACGAGCAGTACTTC

v_call: TRBV19
j_call: TRBJ1-1
d_call: .
clone_size: .
cdr3_aa: CASSNGRRASWAFF
cdr3_nt: TGTGCCAGTAGTAATGGGAGGCGTGCTTCTTGGGCTTTCTTT

v_call: TRBV7-3
j_call: TRBJ2-2
d_call: .
clone_size: .
cdr3_aa: CASSGQGMNTGELFF
cdr3_nt: TGTGCCAGCAGCGGTCAGGGGATGAACACCGGGGAGCTGTTTTTT

v_call: TRBV5-1
j_call: TRBJ1-4
d_call: .
clone_size: .
cdr3_aa: CASSFGRGPAAANEKLFF
cdr3_nt: TGCGCCAGCAGCTTCGGTCGTGGTCCCGCAGCAGCTAATGAAAAACTGTTTTTT

v_call: TRBV7-3
j_call: TRBJ2-2
d_call: .
clone_size: .
cdr3_aa: CASSLIGGVGNTGELFF
cdr3_nt: TGTGCCAGCAGCTTAATCGGCGGGGTAGGGAACACCGGGGAGCTGTTTTTT

v_call: TRBV4-2
j_call: TRBJ2-7
d_call: TRBD1
clone_size: .
cdr3_aa: CASSQRQGPTYEQYF
cdr3_nt: TGTGCCAGCAGCCAGAGACAGGGCCCCACCTACGAGCAGTACTTC

v_call: TRBV28
j_call: TRBJ1-2
d_call: .
clone_size: .
cdr3_aa: CASRNPGVTYGYTF
cdr3_nt: TGTGCCAGCAGGAACCCAGGGGTAACCTATGGCTACACCTTC